These 6 T cell receptor beta chains originate from one sample sequenced in a study of cytotoxic CD8 clonotypes in ibrutinib-treated CLL (dated by TCRdb to about 2021). Interpreted using the paper, the time point label stands for: roughly 23 months on ibrutinib. Libraries were constructed by the immunoSEQ multiplex PCR assay. Sourced from immuneACCESS, this table was stored by TCRdb with only in-frame sequences that have V and J called. A share of the clones is absent; for the studies checked, an unresolved V gene accounts for under half, and the remainder has no known explanation. This sample has roughly 180,000 clones in its table, and approximately 80% of those were observed once. 4.6% of the sample comes from the top ten. The specimen comprised PBMCs, sampled after 24 months of ibrutinib treatment. These receptors all stem from a human donor with chronic lymphocytic leukemia.

The chain joins TRBV15 to TRBJ2-5; no definite D call. The length of the CDR3 is 14 residues. V was trimmed by 0 bases and J by 3 bases, leaving 8 bases between them. Germline CDR1 reads LNHNV; CDR2 reads YYDKDF (reference sequence). DNA for the CDR3: TGTGCCACCAGCAGAGATCAAGGGAAAGAGACCCAGTACTTC. Its protein product is CATSRDQGKETQYF.

The chain is built from TRBV6-5 and TRBJ2-7, with a possible D match to TRBD1 (6 bases). The germline V gene encodes CDR1 MNHEY and CDR2 SVGAGI. Trimming pared 0 bases from V and 5 bases from J, leaving 17 bases between. This CDR3 region has 16 residues. CDR3 loop: CASSYSIYQGRDEQYF. The CDR3 DNA reads TGTGCCAGCAGTTACTCGATCTACCAGGGGCGAGACGAGCAGTACTTC.

This clone appeared once. The V call is TRBV27, the J call TRBJ1-6; 8 bases fit TRBD1. V gave up 7 bases and J gave up 9 bases; unmatched junction bases: 11. Germline CDR1 reads MNHEY; CDR2 reads SMNVEV (reference sequence). The CDR3 has 15 residues. CDR3 sequence (DNA): TGTGCCAGCACCCCCCTGGACAGGGTGACTTCACCCCTCCACTTT. Translated, it gives CASTPLDRVTSPLHF.

The V call is TRBV30, the J call TRBJ1-2, with 10 bases that match TRBD1. The CDR3 has 18 residues. Trimming at V came to 1 base and at J to 4 bases, leaving 15 bases not matched to a gene. CDR1 is GTSNPN and CDR2 is SVGIG in the germline V gene (reference sequence). The chain's CDR3 is CAWSARWGTGALSYGYTF. DNA of the CDR3: TGTGCCTGGAGTGCCCGTTGGGGGACAGGGGCGTTAAGCTATGGCTACACCTTC.

This chain connects TRBV9 to TRBJ1-4, with a possible D match to TRBD1 (5 bases). The V end lost 0 bases, the J end lost 4 bases, and 10 bases lay between the germline ends. The CDR3 consists of 15 residues. Germline V gives CDR1 SGDLS, CDR2 YYNGEE. CDR3 protein: CASSVAAGYNEKLFF. The CDR3 DNA sequence: TGTGCCAGCAGCGTAGCAGCAGGGTATAATGAAAAACTGTTTTTT.

The chain carries TRBV6-1 and TRBJ1-1, with 8 nucleotides matching TRBD1. The CDR3 has 14 amino acids. Germline trimming cut 6 bases from V and 1 base from J; bases unmatched to any gene: 4. Germline V lookup: CDR1 MNHNS, CDR2 SASEGT. The DNA of the CDR3 is TGTGCCAGCAGGGACAGGGCAGAGAACACTGAAGCTTTCTTT. Protein product: CASRDRAENTEAFF.